A single sample is the source of the 31 T cell receptor beta chains below, sequenced in a study of blood T cell repertoires in COVID-19. Libraries were prepared by immunoSEQ multiplex PCR; TCRdb keeps only in-frame clonotypes and omits some of them. The table includes about 270,000 clones, 85% detected once. What was sequenced was peripheral blood. The receptors were gathered from a human donor in a cohort sampled during active COVID-19.

The rearrangement links TRBV10-3 to TRBJ2-5; D uncertain. CDR1 and CDR2 (germline): ENHRY, SYGVKD. Trimming shortened V by 0 bases and J by 0 bases, and 8 bases separated the two germline ends. The CDR3 spans 15 residues. CDR3 sequence: CAISESAQNQETQYF. The CDR3 nucleotides read TGTGCCATCAGTGAGTCGGCACAAAACCAAGAGACCCAGTACTTC.

The chain couples TRBV27 to TRBJ2-1, with 9 nucleotides matching TRBD1. The germline V gene encodes CDR1 MNHEY and CDR2 SMNVEV (reference sequence). This CDR3 region has 19 residues. J lost 7 bases, V lost 7 bases, and 23 bases had no gene match. This CDR3 is CASKISDRGPLSQINEQFF. In DNA form, the CDR3 reads TGTGCCAGCAAAATTTCGGACAGGGGTCCCCTAAGTCAAATAAATGAGCAGTTCTTC.

CDR3 nucleotides: TGTGCCAGCAGCTCCCGACAGGGGGGGGTGAGGACAGATACGCAGTATTTT. Its protein is CASSSRQGGVRTDTQYF. The chain couples TRBV11-2 to TRBJ2-3, with 9 bases lining up with TRBD1. Germline V gene sequence: CDR1 SGHAT, CDR2 FQNNGV. This CDR3 region has 17 residues. The V gene end was trimmed by 4 bases and the J gene end by 3 bases; junction bases not matched to a gene: 11.

Written as DNA, the CDR3 is TGCGCCAGCAGCTTGGACCCTCGGGGCACCGGGGAGCTGTTTTTT. Translating it yields CASSLDPRGTGELFF. The chain recombines TRBV5-1 with TRBJ2-2; D perhaps matches TRBD2 (5 bases). The CDR3 loop spans 15 amino acids. V was shortened by 0 bases and J by 4 bases, with 10 bases between the two germline ends. Germline V gene data show CDR1 as SGHRS and CDR2 as YFSETQ.

This chain links TRBV6-5 with TRBJ2-2, with TRBD1 identical over 7 bases. Trimming at V came to 6 bases and at J to 0 bases, leaving 4 bases not matched to a gene. The CDR3 runs to 15 residues. CDR1 and CDR2 (germline): MNHEY, SVGAGI. This CDR3 is CASSLDRANTGELFF. The CDR3 DNA reads as TGTGCCAGCAGCCTTGACAGGGCGAACACCGGGGAGCTGTTTTTT.

The gene calls are TRBV3-1 (or the pseudogene TRBV3-2) and TRBJ2-7; 8 nucleotides match TRBD1. CDR1 and CDR2 from the germline V gene are LGHDT and YNNKEL (reference sequence). This CDR3 comprises 14 residues. Trimming at V came to 8 bases and at J to 0 bases, leaving 6 bases not matched to a gene. CDR3 protein: CASAKTGGSYEQYF. CDR3 nucleotide sequence: TGTGCCAGCGCAAAAACAGGGGGCTCCTACGAGCAGTACTTC.

The chain combines TRBV10-3 with TRBJ2-1; possible D gene TRBD2, 6 bases. The CDR3 has 14 residues. With 7 bases removed from V and 0 bases from J, the gap between germline ends came to 10 bases. Germline-derived CDR1 and CDR2 are ENHRY and SYGVKD. The CDR3 sequence: CAITEGNSYNEQFF. CDR3 nucleotides: TGTGCCATCACGGAGGGTAACTCCTACAATGAGCAGTTCTTC.

A single count supports this clone. The chain uses TRBV11-2 and TRBJ2-3; D possibly corresponds to TRBD2 (5 bases). Germline V CDR1 and CDR2: SGHAT, FQNNGV. This CDR3 spans 14 amino acids. V was pared by 2 bases and J by 6 bases, with 12 bases between. The CDR3 DNA reads as TGTGCCAGCAGCTTAAGAGGGCGTGGGGATACGCAGTATTTT. Amino acid sequence: CASSLRGRGDTQYF.

In nucleotides, the CDR3 is TGTGCCAGCAGCGCGGGGACTAGCGGGAGTTCAGATACGCAGTATTTT. This sequence encodes CASSAGTSGSSDTQYF. V usage is TRBV9 and J usage is TRBJ2-3; TRBD2 matches 14 bases. This CDR3 contains 16 residues. CDR1 and CDR2 (germline): SGDLS, YYNGEE. The J segment lost 4 bases and the V segment lost 3 bases, leaving 4 bases of the junction unmatched.

This chain links TRBV6-1 with TRBJ1-3; a weak D match, TRBD1 (5 bases). V lost 1 base, J lost 6 bases, and 22 bases lay in between. The germline V gene encodes CDR1 MNHNS and CDR2 SASEGT. There are 18 residues in the CDR3. CDR3 sequence reads: CASSEGLGSWGRENTIYF. The CDR3 bases are TGTGCCAGCAGTGAAGGCCTAGGTAGTTGGGGCCGCGAAAACACCATATATTTT.

V is TRBV9 and J is TRBJ2-2, with D perhaps TRBD2 (5 bases). The CDR3 consists of 16 residues. V lost 4 bases, J lost 4 bases, and 17 bases lay in between. CDR1 SGDLS and CDR2 YYNGEE come from the germline V gene. The CDR3 here is CASSPQVSGATGELFF. The CDR3 DNA sequence: TGTGCCAGCAGCCCCCAGGTCAGCGGAGCCACCGGGGAGCTGTTTTTT.

The chain recombines TRBV2 with TRBJ1-2; D is undetermined. The V gene's germline CDR1 is SNHLY and CDR2 FYNNEI. This CDR3 is built from 13 residues. V was trimmed by 6 bases and J by 1 base, leaving 9 bases between them. The CDR3 region has the DNA TGTGCCAGCAGAGAAACAGATAACTATGGCTACACCTTC. This gives the protein CASRETDNYGYTF.

The chain is built from TRBV3-1 (or the pseudogene TRBV3-2) and TRBJ2-6, with D hard to call. CDR3 length: 17 residues. CDR1 is LGHDT, CDR2 YNNKEL, per germline (reference sequence). Deletions cut 0 bases from V and 0 bases from J, with 9 bases between. CDR3 protein: CASSQDFSSSGANVLTF. The CDR3 nucleotides read TGTGCCAGCAGCCAAGATTTTTCCAGCTCTGGGGCCAACGTCCTGACTTTC.

The chain has TRBV5-6 and TRBJ1-2, with 7 bases identical to TRBD1. The junction had 0 bases not matched to a gene; V was cut back by 3 bases and J by 4 bases. In germline, CDR1 is SGHDT, CDR2 YYEEEE. This CDR3 has 12 amino acids. Here the CDR3 reads CASSSGGYGYTF. CDR3 nucleotide sequence: TGTGCCAGCAGCTCAGGGGGCTATGGCTACACCTTC.

This clone has just a few counts. The rearrangement joins TRBV2 to TRBJ2-2, with a tentative D call TRBD1 (5 bases). This CDR3 has 14 residues. Germline V gives CDR1 SNHLY, CDR2 FYNNEI. Between the trimmed V and J ends, which lost 8 bases and 2 bases, there was a span of 12 bases. The DNA of the CDR3 is TGTGCCAGCCTATATGACAGTAACACCGGGGAGCTGTTTTTT. Protein: CASLYDSNTGELFF.

DNA for the CDR3: TGTGCCAGCAAACTGACGGGGAATCAGCCCCAGCATTTT. Amino acid sequence: CASKLTGNQPQHF. The chain employs TRBV6-5 and TRBJ1-5; D remains unclear. Trimming took 7 bases from V and 4 from J, leaving 11 bases between them. There are 13 residues in the CDR3. Germline CDR1 and CDR2: MNHEY and SVGAGI.

The chain has TRBV4-3 and TRBJ1-2; no clear D. The CDR3 is 15 amino acids. Trimming left V 3 bases short and J 4 bases short, with 15 bases between. Germline CDR1 LGHNA, CDR2 YSLEER. CDR3 region: CASSHSRSGFYGYTF. The CDR3 DNA sequence: TGCGCCAGCAGCCACTCCAGGAGCGGCTTCTATGGCTACACCTTC.

The rearrangement links TRBV18 to TRBJ2-1, with 7 bases fitting TRBD1. With V trimmed by 0 bases and J by 4 bases, 3 bases remained unmatched. The CDR3 spans 15 residues. Germline CDR1 and CDR2: KGHSH and LQKENI. In nucleotides, the CDR3 is TGTGCCAGCTCACCACCAGGGGGCAGATACAATGAGCAGTTCTTC. This sequence encodes CASSPPGGRYNEQFF.

V gene TRBV5-1 combines with J gene TRBJ2-7; 10 nucleotides match TRBD2. Germline loops: CDR1 SGHRS, CDR2 YFSETQ. CDR3 size: 15 residues. Germline trimming cut 5 bases from V and 1 base from J; bases unmatched to any gene: 6. The CDR3 here is CASRPGLADSYEQYF. The CDR3 region has the DNA TGCGCCAGCAGACCTGGACTAGCGGATTCCTACGAGCAGTACTTC.

The chain carries TRBV4-3 and TRBJ1-2; no reliable D call. The V and J ends lost 1 base and 2 bases respectively, with 14 bases between them. The CDR3 spans 16 residues. The germline V gene encodes CDR1 LGHNA and CDR2 YSLEER. The CDR3 region is CASSQVSGSLNYGYTF. CDR3 bases: TGCGCCAGCAGCCAAGTATCAGGAAGTCTCAACTATGGCTACACCTTC.

The chain employs TRBV18 and TRBJ1-1; TRBD1 might be the D (6 bases). The ends were cut back, 5 bases at V and 0 bases at J, with 13 bases in the middle. The germline V gene has CDR1 KGHSH and CDR2 LQKENI. CDR3 size: 15 residues. The CDR3 region is CASSAGQHMNTEAFF. The CDR3 DNA follows: TGTGCCAGCTCAGCCGGACAGCACATGAACACTGAAGCTTTCTTT.

The chain carries TRBV7-6 and TRBJ2-5, with 12 bases lining up with TRBD2. The length of the CDR3 is 16 residues. J lost 5 bases, V lost 5 bases, and 9 bases had no gene match. Germline V gene sequence: CDR1 SGHVS, CDR2 FNYEAQ. CDR3 residues: CASSRSLAGGGETQYF. For the CDR3, the DNA is TGTGCCAGCAGCCGCTCACTAGCGGGAGGAGGGGAGACCCAGTACTTC.

The rearrangement uses TRBV2 and TRBJ1-6; 9 bases are shared with TRBD1. CDR3 length equals 17 residues. J was trimmed by 7 bases and V by 4 bases; bases with no gene match: 11. Germline values: CDR1 SNHLY, CDR2 FYNNEI. CDR3 in DNA: TGTGCCAGCAGTGTTTTGCCCGCAGGACAGGGGAATTCACCCCTCCACTTT. Its translation: CASSVLPAGQGNSPLHF.

The CDR3 is CASTRQGRSSGANVLTF. The DNA for the CDR3 is TGTGCCAGTACCCGACAGGGGCGAAGCTCTGGGGCCAACGTCCTGACTTTC. This sequence joins TRBV19 and TRBJ2-6, with TRBD1 identical over 8 bases. Germline CDR1 LNHDA, CDR2 SQIVND (reference sequence). The V and J ends lost 7 bases and 0 bases, in that order; junction bases with no gene match: 8. The CDR3 has 17 amino acids.

The chain recombines TRBV11-3 with TRBJ2-4, with TRBD2 matching 10 bases. The germline V gene encodes CDR1 SGHNT and CDR2 YENEEA. The CDR3 loop spans 18 amino acids. V gave up 5 bases and J gave up 7 bases; unmatched junction bases: 17. The CDR3 bases are TGTGCCAGCAGCACCCGTCGTGGTAGCGGGAGGAGGGGGAACATTCAGTACTTC. Encoded protein: CASSTRRGSGRRGNIQYF.

The chain combines TRBV19 with TRBJ1-2, with 7 bases that match TRBD1. Germline CDR1 reads LNHDA; CDR2 reads SQIVND (reference sequence). This CDR3 has 15 amino acids. V lost 8 bases to trimming and J lost 7 bases; unmatched junction nucleotides: 16. CDR3 region: CASHYAGTARSGYTF. The DNA for the CDR3 is TGTGCCAGTCACTACGCCGGGACAGCCAGGTCTGGCTACACCTTC.

The chain has TRBV6-2 or TRBV6-3 and TRBJ2-7, with D unresolved. CDR3 length equals 12 residues. Germline CDR1 reads MNHEY; CDR2 reads SVGEGT. The V and J ends lost 2 bases and 4 bases respectively, with 6 bases between them. The CDR3 here is CASSYTGYEQYF. The DNA of the CDR3 is TGTGCCAGCAGTTACACGGGTTACGAGCAGTACTTC.

This sequence joins TRBV13 and TRBJ2-7, with TRBD2 matching 7 bases. After removal of 2 bases from V and 2 bases from J, the junction contained 9 bases not matched to a gene. Germline assignment: CDR1 PRHDT and CDR2 FYEKMQ (reference sequence). This CDR3 region has 16 residues. The CDR3 nucleotides read TGTGCCAGCAGCTTAAGGTGGGCGGGGGAAGCCTACGAGCAGTACTTC. It codes for CASSLRWAGEAYEQYF.

The count of this clone is one. The chain joins TRBV11-2 to TRBJ2-5, with TRBD1 identical over 11 bases. Germline V gene sequence: CDR1 SGHAT, CDR2 FQNNGV. This CDR3 spans 15 amino acids. The J segment lost 5 bases and the V segment lost 5 bases, leaving 7 bases of the junction unmatched. The CDR3 loop is CASSAGQGAWETQYF. In DNA, the CDR3 is TGTGCCAGCAGCGCAGGACAGGGGGCTTGGGAGACCCAGTACTTC.

The chain combines TRBV6-5 with TRBJ2-3, with 11 bases that match TRBD2. The CDR3 covers 16 residues. Germline trimming cut 2 bases from V and 4 bases from J; bases unmatched to any gene: 5. Germline V gene sequence: CDR1 MNHEY, CDR2 SVGAGI. Written as DNA, the CDR3 is TGTGCCAGCAGTTACCGGACTAGCGGGCGCCCAGATACGCAGTATTTT. The encoded protein is CASSYRTSGRPDTQYF.

The genes are TRBV9 and TRBJ1-6, with D tentatively TRBD1 (6 bases). The V gene's germline CDR1 is SGDLS and CDR2 YYNGEE. V lost 0 bases, J lost 10 bases, and 14 bases lay in between. The CDR3 consists of 15 residues. CDR3 protein: CASSVGPPGGSPLHF. CDR3 bases: TGTGCCAGCAGCGTAGGTCCCCCGGGGGGCTCACCCCTCCACTTT.